These 31 T cell receptor beta chains share one sample of origin, sequenced in a study of blood T cell repertoires in COVID-19. Produced via immunoSEQ multiplex PCR; TCRdb's table is partial and in-frame only. This table holds 150,000 to 200,000 clones, 75% to 95% found once. The specimen was peripheral blood. The receptor source for this set is a man aged 50-60 years with acute or convalescent COVID-19.

The chain joins TRBV5-1 to TRBJ2-5, with 13 bases matching TRBD2. The CDR3 has 16 amino acids. V lost 1 base and J lost 2; bases outside the gene matches: 2. Germline values: CDR1 SGHRS, CDR2 YFSETQ. The CDR3 nucleotides read TGCGCCAGCAGCTTGACTAGCGGGGGGGTTCAAGAGACCCAGTACTTC. It yields the protein CASSLTSGGVQETQYF.

The chain joins TRBV5-5 to TRBJ2-2; 7 bases fit TRBD2. V lost 4 bases and J lost 3; bases outside the gene matches: 9. The CDR3 loop spans 16 amino acids. CDR1 is SGHKS, CDR2 YYEKEE, per germline (reference sequence). CDR3 amino acids: CASSPRGGADTGELFF. In DNA form, the CDR3 reads TGTGCCAGCAGCCCAAGGGGAGGGGCCGACACCGGGGAGCTGTTTTTT.

This clone has just one count. V is TRBV27 and J is TRBJ1-1, with 8 positions matching TRBD1. The ends lost 5 bases at V and 4 bases at J; junction bases unmatched: 9. Germline-derived CDR1 and CDR2 are MNHEY and SMNVEV (reference sequence). The CDR3 spans 15 residues. CDR3 residues: CASSKRTGWSTEAFF. The CDR3 DNA reads as TGTGCCAGCAGTAAAAGGACAGGGTGGAGCACTGAAGCTTTCTTT.

The V call is TRBV6-5, the J call TRBJ2-7, with 7 bases identical to TRBD1. Germline lookup yields CDR1 MNHEY and CDR2 SVGAGI. CDR3 size: 14 residues. The J segment lost 2 bases and the V segment lost 6 bases, leaving 7 bases of the junction unmatched. The CDR3 DNA reads TGTGCCAGCAGGCCAGGACAGGTTACCTACGAGCAGTACGTC. Protein product: CASRPGQVTYEQYV.

This clone was picked up one time. This sample includes further DNA sequences coding for the same CDR3. This sequence joins TRBV6-1 and TRBJ2-5; 7 nucleotides match TRBD1. The V gene end was trimmed by 1 base and the J gene end by 5 bases; junction bases not matched to a gene: 7. CDR1 and CDR2 from the germline V gene are MNHNS and SASEGT. CDR3 length equals 15 residues. The DNA for the CDR3 is TGTGCCAGCAGTGAAGTTAGAGGGGGCGTGGAGACCCAGTACTTC. It translates to CASSEVRGGVETQYF.

Details on this clone: A junction boundary mismatches the germline segment, possibly from a read error. The CDR3 reads CASGYGLAGVAEQFF. Written as DNA, the CDR3 is TGTGCCAGCGGTTACGGACTAGCGGGAGTGGCTGAGCAGTTCTTC. This chain joins TRBV6-5 and TRBJ2-1; 13 nucleotides agree with TRBD2. CDR3 length: 15 residues. Germline-derived CDR1 and CDR2 are MNHEY and SVGAGI.

Comments on this clone: The sample contains more than one DNA sequence encoding this CDR3. The rearrangement joins TRBV19 to TRBJ2-3, with 11 bases aligning to TRBD2. Germline V gene lookup returns CDR1 LNHDA and CDR2 SQIVND (reference sequence). The CDR3 loop spans 15 amino acids. After removal of 3 bases from V and 5 bases from J, the junction contained 4 bases not matched to a gene. The CDR3 coding sequence is TGTGCCAGTAGTATTCTAGCGGGAGGTGTAGATACGCAGTATTTT. This gives the protein CASSILAGGVDTQYF.

In this sample, this clone turned up a few times. This chain connects TRBV11-3 to TRBJ2-7; D may be TRBD1 (6 bases). CDR1 and CDR2 (germline): SGHNT, YENEEA. The CDR3 runs to 15 residues. V lost 5 bases to trimming and J lost 3 bases, with 17 bases between them. Here the CDR3 reads CASSIRTDSCYEQYV. CDR3 nucleotide sequence: TGTGCCAGCAGCATACGGACAGATTCTTGCTACGAGCAGTACGTC.

The chain employs TRBV12-3 or TRBV12-4 and TRBJ1-2; 7 bases match TRBD1. V was pared by 5 bases and J by 2 bases, with 2 bases of the junction left unmatched. This CDR3 comprises 13 residues. The CDR3 DNA reads TGTGCCAGCAGTCGGGACAGCAACTATGGCTACACCTTC. Residues: CASSRDSNYGYTF.

This rearrangement joins TRBV6-5 to TRBJ2-1; tentative D call: TRBD2 (6 bases). Trimming stripped 5 bases from V and 9 bases from J, with 14 bases between. The CDR3 totals 13 residues. Germline CDR1 is MNHEY and CDR2 is SVGAGI. CDR3 bases: TGTGCCAGCAGTCGACTAGATGCGGGTGAGCAGTTCTTC. As protein: CASSRLDAGEQFF.

V gene TRBV2 combines with J gene TRBJ2-1; D may be TRBD1 (5 bases). CDR1 is SNHLY, CDR2 FYNNEI, per germline. This CDR3 spans 11 amino acids. Between the trimmed V and J ends, which lost 6 bases and 10 bases, there was a span of 10 bases. CDR3 residues: CASRVQGEQFF. The CDR3 nucleotides are TGTGCCAGCAGGGTCCAGGGCGAGCAGTTCTTC.

The rearrangement joins TRBV5-4 to TRBJ1-1; tentatively, D is TRBD1 (6 bases). This CDR3 is 14 amino acids long. V was shortened by 3 bases and J by 5 bases, with 14 bases between the two germline ends. CDR1 and CDR2 from the germline V gene are SGHNT and YYREEE (reference sequence). CDR3 loop: CASSSNDRRTEAFF. The CDR3 region has the DNA TGTGCCAGCAGCTCCAACGACAGGCGAACTGAAGCTTTCTTT.

The DNA of the CDR3 is TGTGCCAGCTCACCGTCGGCGGGGCTGGTAACTGAAGCTTTCTTT. Its protein is CASSPSAGLVTEAFF. The V gene is TRBV18, the J gene TRBJ1-1; tentative D call: TRBD1 (5 bases). Trimming shortened V by 3 bases and J by 5 bases, and 16 bases separated the two germline ends. The length of the CDR3 is 15 residues. CDR1 is KGHSH and CDR2 is LQKENI in the germline V gene.

V is TRBV20-1 and J is TRBJ2-5; D unclear. V dropped 4 bases and J dropped 2 bases, with 5 bases sitting between them. The CDR3 runs to 11 residues. The germline gives CDR1 DFQATT, CDR2 SNEGSKA (reference sequence). CDR3 in DNA: TGCAGTGCTAAACAGCAAGAGACCCAGTACTTC. Its translation: CSAKQQETQYF.

The chain combines TRBV3-1 (or the pseudogene TRBV3-2) with TRBJ2-3; 10 nucleotides agree with TRBD2. V gave up 4 bases and J gave up 6 bases; unmatched junction bases: 7. There are 15 residues in the CDR3. Germline loops: CDR1 LGHDT, CDR2 YNNKEL (reference sequence). The CDR3 is CASSLGSGRSDTQYF. CDR3 DNA sequence: TGTGCCAGCAGCCTAGGTAGCGGGAGGTCTGATACGCAGTATTTT.

The rearrangement links TRBV27 to TRBJ1-2; D may be TRBD1 (5 bases). V was trimmed by 1 base and J by 7 bases, leaving 10 bases between them. Per germline, CDR1 MNHEY and CDR2 SMNVEV (reference sequence). This CDR3 has 13 amino acids. The chain's CDR3 is CASSLWQGSGYTF. DNA for the CDR3: TGTGCCAGCAGTTTATGGCAGGGTAGTGGCTACACCTTC.

This rearrangement joins TRBV6-5 to TRBJ2-5; 7 nucleotides line up with TRBD1. Germline V gene data show CDR1 as MNHEY and CDR2 as SVGAGI. The CDR3 spans 14 residues. Trimming at V came to 4 bases and at J to 2 bases, leaving 4 bases not matched to a gene. Here the CDR3 reads CASSSRRGQETQYF. Here the CDR3 DNA reads TGTGCCAGCAGTTCTCGCAGGGGGCAAGAGACCCAGTACTTC.

The V call is TRBV29-1, the J call TRBJ1-2, with 9 positions matching TRBD1. The CDR3 loop spans 12 amino acids. The trim removed 3 bases at V and 8 bases at J, leaving 4 bases unmatched. From germline, CDR1 is SQVTM and CDR2 ANQGSEA. The CDR3 region is CSVEGQGKGYTF. The CDR3 nucleotides read TGCAGCGTTGAGGGACAGGGTAAAGGCTACACCTTC.

In regard to this clone: One junction end disagrees with the germline gene, perhaps due to a read error. The V gene is TRBV7-7, the J gene TRBJ2-5; tentative D call: TRBD2 (5 bases). Per germline, CDR1 SSHAT and CDR2 FNYEAQ (reference sequence). This CDR3 has 14 amino acids. CDR3 nucleotide sequence: TGTGCTAGCAGCCCCGGGATCACCCAAGAGACCCAGTACTTC. This encodes CASSPGITQETQYF.

This chain connects TRBV6-5 to TRBJ2-1, with TRBD2 matching over 7 bases. The CDR3 sequence is 14 residues long. Germline CDR1 is MNHEY and CDR2 is SVGAGI. Losses at the gene ends were 8 bases for V and 4 bases for J; bases not matched to a gene: 8. The DNA of the CDR3 is TGTGCCAGCGGGCTAGCGGAACTATACAATGAGCAGTTCTTC. It codes for CASGLAELYNEQFF.

This chain uses TRBV27 with TRBJ2-7, with D possibly matching TRBD2 (6 bases). CDR3 size: 14 residues. The V end lost 3 bases, the J end lost 3 bases, and 12 bases lay between the germline ends. Germline V gives CDR1 MNHEY, CDR2 SMNVEV (reference sequence). The CDR3 bases are TGTGCCAGCAGTTTCTTGGGGGGACGCTACGAGCAGTACTTC. Its protein product is CASSFLGGRYEQYF.

The rearrangement joins TRBV7-2 to TRBJ2-3, with 7 bases that match TRBD1. CDR1 is SGHTA, CDR2 FQGNSA, per germline. The CDR3 runs 16 residues. Germline trimming cut 5 bases from V and 2 bases from J; bases unmatched to any gene: 10. The CDR3 loop reads CASSGQTGLFTDTQYF. The CDR3 nucleotides are TGTGCCAGCAGCGGTCAGACAGGGTTATTCACAGATACGCAGTATTTT.

The chain couples TRBV19 to TRBJ2-1; 7 nucleotides match TRBD2. The CDR3 loop spans 16 amino acids. V dropped 5 bases and J dropped 0; count of bases not matched to a gene: 7. Per the germline V gene, CDR1 is LNHDA and CDR2 is SQIVND (reference sequence). The CDR3 DNA follows: TGTGCCAGTAGTTTGCGACTAGCCAGCTCCTACAATGAGCAGTTCTTC. It encodes CASSLRLASSYNEQFF.

V usage is TRBV30 and J usage is TRBJ1-2; D gene uncertain. Trimming took off 5 bases at V and 5 bases at J, with 12 bases between the two ends. The germline V gene encodes CDR1 GTSNPN and CDR2 SVGIG (reference sequence). The CDR3 contains 12 residues. CDR3 loop: CAWEVTPYGYTF. In DNA, the CDR3 is TGTGCCTGGGAAGTGACACCGTATGGCTACACCTTC. The whole variable domain, remainder taken from reference TRBV30 and TRBJ1-2, is SQTIHQWPATLVQPVGSPLSLECTVEGTSNPNLYWYRQAAGRGLQLLFYSVGIGQISSEVPQNLSASRPQDRQFILSSKKLLLSDSGFYLCAWEVTPYGYTFGSGTRLTVV.

The CDR3 region has the DNA TGTGCCAGCAGATACTCGGGACTAGCTGGAACCGGGGAGCTGTTTTTT. Its protein product is CASRYSGLAGTGELFF. The chain carries TRBV7-2 and TRBJ2-2, with 9 nucleotides matching TRBD2. This CDR3 is 16 amino acids long. The trim removed 6 bases at V and 5 bases at J, leaving 10 bases unmatched. Germline loops: CDR1 SGHTA, CDR2 FQGNSA.

The rearrangement joins TRBV5-1 to TRBJ2-3; TRBD2 matches at 11 bases. The J segment lost 6 bases and the V segment lost 6 bases, leaving 18 bases of the junction unmatched. The germline CDR1 and CDR2 sequences are SGHRS and YFSETQ. This CDR3 is built from 18 residues. The CDR3 loop reads CASTTGTSGYSGVDTQYF. The CDR3 DNA follows: TGCGCCAGCACCACGGGGACTAGCGGATACAGCGGGGTGGATACGCAGTATTTT.

The chain has TRBV30 and TRBJ1-4; TRBD1 is a possible D gene (6 bases). This CDR3 contains 16 residues. The V gene's germline CDR1 is GTSNPN and CDR2 SVGIG (reference sequence). V was clipped by 7 bases and J by 8 bases, with 26 bases between them. The CDR3 sequence is CAYVARKGGDFEKLFF. CDR3 DNA sequence: TGTGCCTACGTCGCTAGAAAGGGGGGGGATTTCGAAAAACTGTTTTTT.

This rearrangement joins TRBV18 to TRBJ2-3; 9 positions agree with TRBD1. CDR1 KGHSH and CDR2 LQKENI come from the germline V gene. This CDR3 contains 17 residues. J gave up 3 bases and V 2 bases, and 9 bases lay outside the gene matches. The CDR3 is CASSPDAPGTGTDTQYF. The CDR3 nucleotides read TGTGCCAGCTCACCAGATGCGCCCGGGACAGGGACAGATACGCAGTATTTT. Based on the CDR3 plus reference TRBV18 and TRBJ2-3, the full variable domain is NAGVMQNPRHLVRRRGQEARLRCSPMKGHSHVYWYRQLPEEGLKFMVYLQKENIIDESGMPKERFSAEFPKEGPSILRIQQVVRGDSAAYFCASSPDAPGTGTDTQYFGPGTRLTVL.

V gene TRBV6-2 or TRBV6-3 combines with J gene TRBJ1-3; possible D gene TRBD1, 5 bases. Trimming removed 5 bases from V and 4 bases from J, with 21 bases in between. The CDR3 spans 17 residues. Germline loops: CDR1 MNHEY, CDR2 SVGEGT. In DNA form, the CDR3 reads TGTGCCAGCAGTCATGGGCGGACAATTGGCCTCGGAAACACCATATATTTT. Translation gives CASSHGRTIGLGNTIYF.

This chain joins TRBV28 and TRBJ1-2; TRBD1 aligns across 8 bases. This CDR3 is 14 amino acids long. The V segment lost 3 bases and the J segment 8 bases; nucleotides outside the gene matches: 8. Germline-derived CDR1 and CDR2 are MDHEN and SYDVKM. CDR3 bases: TGTGCCAGCAGTTTGTTCCAGGGGGCGCGGGGCTACACCTTC. It encodes CASSLFQGARGYTF.

This clone occurred once. The chain couples TRBV28 to TRBJ2-5, with 13 bases aligning to TRBD2. The CDR3 contains 18 residues. Germline CDR1 and CDR2: MDHEN and SYDVKM. V lost 8 bases and J lost 2; bases outside the gene matches: 14. For the CDR3, the DNA is TGTGCCAGCGGGTCTGTTATGGGGACTAGCGGGATTCAAGAGACCCAGTACTTC. This sequence encodes CASGSVMGTSGIQETQYF.